The 20 T cell receptor beta chains given below trace back to one sample, sequenced in a study of blood T cell repertoires in COVID-19. Generated by immunoSEQ multiplex PCR, the TCRdb table keeps only in-frame clones and is missing some. The sample gives some 100,000 clones, roughly four fifths of which show up once; 6.5% to 8.5% is in the top ten. The specimen sequenced was peripheral blood. All receptors derive from a man between 45 and 60 years old with active or convalescent COVID-19.

The V call is TRBV7-9, the J call TRBJ2-5, with 7 bases matching TRBD1. The V gene's germline CDR1 is SEHNR and CDR2 FQNEAQ (reference sequence). Unmatched junction bases numbered 8, after V lost 2 bases and J lost 5 bases. The CDR3 extends over 15 amino acids. The DNA for the CDR3 is TGTGCCAGCAGCTTATTACCCACAGGGGTCGAGACCCAGTACTTC. It is translated as CASSLLPTGVETQYF. Complete variable domain (other parts from reference TRBV7-9 and TRBJ2-5): DTGVSQNPRHKITKRGQNVTFRCDPISEHNRLYWYRQTLGQGPEFLTYFQNEAQLEKSRLLSDRFSAERPKGSFSTLEIQRTEQGDSAMYLCASSLLPTGVETQYFGPGTRLLVL.

The chain couples TRBV19 to TRBJ2-1, with 8 bases that match TRBD1. The germline V gene has CDR1 LNHDA and CDR2 SQIVND (reference sequence). The CDR3 consists of 12 residues. The J segment lost 7 bases and the V segment lost 10 bases, leaving 6 bases of the junction unmatched. The CDR3 DNA reads as TGTGCCACAAGACAGGGGAAAAATGAGCAGTTCTTC. Residues: CATRQGKNEQFF.

CDR3 coding DNA: TGTGCCAGCAGTTACATTAGCGGGGGGCTAGATGAGCAGTTCTTC. Encoded protein: CASSYISGGLDEQFF. This rearrangement joins TRBV6-2 or TRBV6-3 to TRBJ2-1, with 10 bases fitting TRBD2. The V segment lost 2 bases and the J segment 8 bases; nucleotides outside the gene matches: 6. Germline lookup yields CDR1 MNHEY and CDR2 SVGEGT. The CDR3 covers 15 residues.

The chain recombines TRBV28 with TRBJ1-3; TRBD1 aligns across 7 bases. The CDR3 length is 15 residues. CDR1 is MDHEN and CDR2 is SYDVKM in the germline V gene. V shed 4 bases and J 2 bases; nucleotides not matched to a gene: 5. This chain's CDR3 is CASSSGQVAGNTIYF. As DNA, the CDR3 is TGTGCCAGCAGTTCCGGACAGGTTGCTGGAAACACCATATATTTT.

This chain joins TRBV24-1 and TRBJ2-2; TRBD1 matches at 11 bases. The V gene end was trimmed by 0 bases and the J gene end by 5 bases; junction bases not matched to a gene: 4. In germline, CDR1 is KGHDR, CDR2 SFDVKD. The CDR3 contains 17 residues. CDR3 DNA sequence: TGTGCCACCAGTGATTTGCGCCGGGACAGGGGGACCGGGGAGCTGTTTTTT. Amino acids: CATSDLRRDRGTGELFF.

The chain uses TRBV5-1 and TRBJ1-4, with 7 bases that match TRBD1. Trimming cost V 4 bases and J 4 bases; bases outside gene matches: 4. Germline V gene sequence: CDR1 SGHRS, CDR2 YFSETQ. The CDR3 runs to 14 residues. The CDR3, as DNA: TGCGCCAGCAGCACCCGGGACAGTAATGAAAAACTGTTTTTT. Protein: CASSTRDSNEKLFF.

For the CDR3, the DNA is TGTGCCAGCTCACCGGAAAAGGGAGAGGGCGAGACCCAGTACTTC. Translating it yields CASSPEKGEGETQYF. This chain links TRBV18 with TRBJ2-5, with a weak D call TRBD2 (5 bases). Germline loops: CDR1 KGHSH, CDR2 LQKENI. Trimming removed 3 bases at V and 5 bases at J, with 16 bases between. CDR3 length: 15 residues.

The chain has TRBV7-9 and TRBJ2-5, with 12 bases that match TRBD2. CDR1 and CDR2 (germline): SEHNR, FQNEAQ (reference sequence). The V and J ends lost 2 bases and 3 bases, in that order; junction bases with no gene match: 1. The CDR3 totals 15 residues. This chain's CDR3 is CASSLRLAGEETQYF. CDR3 sequence (DNA): TGTGCCAGCAGCTTAAGACTAGCGGGGGAAGAGACCCAGTACTTC.

The chain is built from TRBV28 and TRBJ2-7; D is perhaps TRBD1 (6 bases). The CDR3 has 13 residues. The V end was cut by 4 bases, the J end by 7 bases, with 14 bases between. Germline loops: CDR1 MDHEN, CDR2 SYDVKM. CDR3 residues: CASSSGQRGEQYF. Here the CDR3 DNA reads TGTGCCAGCAGTTCTGGACAGCGCGGGGAGCAGTACTTC.

The chain carries TRBV5-1 and TRBJ1-1, with TRBD1 identical over 11 bases. The V and J ends lost 4 bases and 5 bases, in that order; junction bases with no gene match: 10. Germline V gene sequence: CDR1 SGHRS, CDR2 YFSETQ. The CDR3 sequence is 16 residues long. The CDR3 sequence is CASSVPLGQGGTEAFF. In DNA, the CDR3 is TGCGCCAGCAGCGTCCCCCTGGGACAGGGGGGAACTGAAGCTTTCTTT.

This clone was detected only once. This sequence joins TRBV12-3 or TRBV12-4 and TRBJ1-3, with D unclear. The length of the CDR3 is 13 residues. V gave up 10 bases and J gave up 0 bases, with 10 bases separating them. Here the CDR3 reads CATGRGSGNTIYF. CDR3 coding DNA: TGTGCCACCGGACGGGGCTCTGGAAACACCATATATTTT.

The genes are TRBV30 and TRBJ1-1, with 9 bases fitting TRBD1. CDR3 length: 14 amino acids. From germline, CDR1 is GTSNPN and CDR2 SVGIG (reference sequence). The trim removed 2 bases at V and 4 bases at J, leaving 5 bases unmatched. CDR3 amino acids: CAWSLGQGSTEAFF. The CDR3, as DNA: TGTGCCTGGAGTTTGGGACAGGGAAGCACTGAAGCTTTCTTT.

This clone was counted between two and nine times. The chain recombines TRBV6-5 with TRBJ2-7; 7 bases align to TRBD1. There are 15 residues in the CDR3. Germline V gene data show CDR1 as MNHEY and CDR2 as SVGAGI. Losses at the gene ends were 6 bases for V and 1 base for J; bases not matched to a gene: 9. CDR3 amino acids: CASSPEGQYSYEQYF. The CDR3 DNA sequence: TGTGCCAGCAGCCCCGAGGGACAGTATTCCTACGAGCAGTACTTC.

This chain connects TRBV10-3 to TRBJ1-6, with 10 bases matching TRBD1. The CDR3 spans 14 residues. The V gene's germline CDR1 is ENHRY and CDR2 SYGVKD. Trimming cost V 7 bases and J 7 bases; bases outside gene matches: 4. CDR3 protein: CAIKTGGQNSPLHF. The CDR3 DNA reads TGTGCCATCAAGACAGGGGGCCAGAATTCACCCCTCCACTTT.

The chain carries TRBV19 and TRBJ2-1, with D tentatively TRBD1 (6 bases). Germline V gene data show CDR1 as LNHDA and CDR2 as SQIVND (reference sequence). Trimming took 5 bases from V and 10 from J, leaving 12 bases between them. The CDR3 sequence is 12 residues long. As DNA, the CDR3 is TGTGCCAGTAGTTCGATGACAGGCGAGCAGTTCTTC. Amino acids: CASSSMTGEQFF.

The chain links TRBV2 to TRBJ2-2; 7 nucleotides align to TRBD1. The junction had 3 bases not matched to a gene; V was cut back by 7 bases and J by 1 base. The CDR3 sequence is 14 residues long. Germline CDR1 is SNHLY and CDR2 is FYNNEI. The DNA for the CDR3 is TGTGCCAGCATCGGGACAGTGAACACCGGGGAGCTGTTTTTT. It translates to CASIGTVNTGELFF.

This chain links TRBV15 with TRBJ2-2; D perhaps matches TRBD2 (5 bases). Germline CDR1 reads LNHNV; CDR2 reads YYDKDF (reference sequence). This CDR3 is built from 14 residues. V was pared by 0 bases and J by 9 bases, with 11 bases between. The CDR3 protein is CATSRDSAGRELFF. The CDR3 DNA sequence: TGTGCCACCAGCAGAGATTCTGCGGGCCGGGAGCTGTTTTTT.

This chain connects TRBV2 to TRBJ1-1; TRBD1 matches at 8 bases. The V segment lost 6 bases and the J segment 0 bases; nucleotides outside the gene matches: 6. Germline V gene lookup returns CDR1 SNHLY and CDR2 FYNNEI. The CDR3 totals 15 residues. The chain's CDR3 is CASRGQGRMNTEAFF. DNA of the CDR3: TGTGCCAGCAGAGGACAGGGACGGATGAACACTGAAGCTTTCTTT.

V gene TRBV27 combines with J gene TRBJ2-7; 8 bases are a match to TRBD2. The CDR3 spans 14 residues. The ends lost 2 bases at V and 4 bases at J; junction bases unmatched: 4. CDR1 MNHEY and CDR2 SMNVEV come from the germline V gene (reference sequence). This CDR3 reads CASSLRGGRYEQYV. The DNA of the CDR3 is TGTGCCAGCAGTTTACGGGGGGGCCGTTACGAGCAGTACGTC.

The table lists this clone with a few counts. The V gene is TRBV5-5, the J gene TRBJ1-1; the match to TRBD1 covers 7 bases. Per the germline V gene, CDR1 is SGHKS and CDR2 is YYEKEE (reference sequence). The length of the CDR3 is 15 residues. V lost 2 bases to trimming and J lost 3 bases; unmatched junction nucleotides: 7. In nucleotides, the CDR3 is TGTGCCAGCAGCTTATCGTCAGGGGGAGACACTGAAGCTTTCTTT. It codes for CASSLSSGGDTEAFF.